The source of this T cell receptor (beta chain) is a study of a mutant IDH1 vaccine in newly diagnosed glioma. General study results and limits: Among all patients, vaccine-induced immune responses occurred in around 93%.

The assay was immunoSEQ multiplex PCR, and TCRdb's table has in-frame clones only and misses some. The sample yields some 71,000 clones, around nine tenths seen once. Trimming took 4 bases from V and 10 from J, leaving 15 bases between them. Germline CDR1 reads SGDLS; CDR2 reads YYNGEE. This CDR3 spans 13 amino acids. Time point noted: week 35, safety follow-up. Each dose of the vaccine consisted of 300 ug of mutant IDH1 20-mer peptide, with topical imiquimod. This clone was observed once. Its cognate antigen is unknown. The input for sequencing was PBMCs, taken from a glioma patient whose treatment included an IDH1 peptide vaccine. The clonotype originates from a man aged 25 to 40 with glioma. J is TRBJ2-1 and V is TRBV9; D not resolved. The CDR3 sequence is CASSSSSGAEQFF. CDR3 nucleotide sequence: TGTGCCAGCAGCTCATCGAGTGGTGCGGAGCAGTTCTTC.